This T cell receptor beta chain was captured in a study of blood T cell repertoires in COVID-19 (dated by TCRdb to about 2020). For context, the study as a whole: The collaborator samples originated in the United States, Italy and Spain and spanned the acute and convalescent phases of COVID-19. The repertoires were released in a freely available public database meant as a resource for research on the immune response to SARS-CoV-2. Nearly every sample came with metadata listing a de-identified subject ID, COVID-19 status, age in years and sex. Where available, HLA class I and class II types were obtained from metadata supplied by the sample provider rather than from assay-based typing. Subjects who had been exposed to COVID-19, were actively infected with it, or had recovered from it provided the deeply sampled blood TCRbeta repertoires that made up the dataset. Samples were obtained from the ongoing ImmuneRACE study (first 160 participants) and from about 1,300 subjects provided by 6 global collaborators. The prospective study material was composed of cDNA or gDNA derived from T cells, B-cell-depleted T cells, or PBMCs.

This clone was counted between two and nine times. The antigen it binds to is not known. Base qualities are missing; no much larger clone stands one base away. TCRbeta CDR3 regions were amplified from genomic DNA using the immunoSEQ Assay, a bias-controlled multiplex PCR. On the study's bioinformatics: The number of nucleated cells in each sample was estimated by amplification of reference gene primers within the assay. To quantify the absolute abundance of each unique TCRbeta CDR3 rearrangement, sequence reads were collapsed and filtered. For each sample, productive Simpson clonality was calculated as the square root of Simpson's diversity index over productive rearrangements. TCRdb retrieved this table from immuneACCESS and kept in-frame rearrangements only. Not all clones are present; in checked studies, unresolved V genes account for under half, and no reason is known for the remainder. V and J calls and clone size are copied from that table; D and trimming were computed from the DNA. The sample profile shows 230,000 or so clones; about 86% of them were found once. The top ten clones comprise roughly 8.7% of the sample.

The CDR3 runs 15 amino acids, cysteine and phenylalanine included. Of all the DNA, just the CDR3 is kept, 45 bases in frame from base 1. V and J are trimmed by 0 bases and 2 bases, and the gene matches miss 4 bases of the junction. Taken from the germline V gene (reference sequence), the CDR1 and CDR2 loops are SGHNT and YYREEE. Overall study results and their limits: How much clinical and demographic metadata was included differed by source and by participant, and the metadata was provided uncurated.

Each collaborating institution followed its own protocols to collect whole blood in K2EDTA tubes. For TCRbeta analysis, collaborators shipped samples as frozen whole blood, isolated PBMCs, or DNA extracted from either of those sample types. Sequencing input: peripheral blood. Rearrangement joined TRBV5-4 to TRBJ2-7; 8 junctional bases match TRBD2. The TCR sequence derives from a man between 35 and 55 years old with active or convalescent COVID-19. The CDR3 loop reads CASSLGLAGTYEQYF. The sequenced DNA: TGTGCCAGCAGCTTGGGCCTAGCGGGCACCTACGAGCAGTACTTC.